This entry describes one TCR beta chain. Germline V CDR1 and CDR2: LGHNT, FRNRAP. The CDR3 extends over 13 amino acids. V was pared by 6 bases and J by 5 bases, with 7 bases of the junction left unmatched. Here immunoSEQ multiplex PCR was the method, and the copy in TCRdb shows in-frame clones only, minus some. The sample contains 74,000 or so clones, over 80% of which appear only once. The sample originates from a study of graft-versus-host responses after intestinal transplantation. The starting material was PBMCs, obtained 98 days after intestinal transplantation. The gene calls are TRBV12-5 and TRBJ2-7; TRBD2 aligns across 7 bases. The TCR was taken from a human patient who received an intestinal transplant, so some T cells may come from the graft donor. CDR3 sequence (DNA): TGTGCTAGTGGGTCCGGGAGGAGCCACGAGCAGTACTTC. Translation gives CASGSGRSHEQYF.